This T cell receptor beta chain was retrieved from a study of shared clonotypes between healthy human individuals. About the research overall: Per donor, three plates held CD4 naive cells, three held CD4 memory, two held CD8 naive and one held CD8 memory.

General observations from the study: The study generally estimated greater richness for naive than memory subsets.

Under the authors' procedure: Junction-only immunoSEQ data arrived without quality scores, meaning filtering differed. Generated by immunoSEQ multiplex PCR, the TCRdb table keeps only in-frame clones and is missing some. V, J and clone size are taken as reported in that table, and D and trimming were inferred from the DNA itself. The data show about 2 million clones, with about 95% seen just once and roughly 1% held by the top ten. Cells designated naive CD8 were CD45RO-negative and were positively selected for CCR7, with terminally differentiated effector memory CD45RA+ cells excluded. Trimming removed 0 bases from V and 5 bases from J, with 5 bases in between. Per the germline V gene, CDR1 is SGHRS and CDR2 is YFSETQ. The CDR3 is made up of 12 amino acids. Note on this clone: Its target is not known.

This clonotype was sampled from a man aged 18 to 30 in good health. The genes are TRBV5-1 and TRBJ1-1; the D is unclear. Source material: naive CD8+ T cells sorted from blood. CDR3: CASSLERTEAFF. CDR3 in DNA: TGCGCCAGCAGCTTGGAGAGGACTGAAGCTTTCTTT.